This TCR beta chain derives from a study of PD-1 blockade in classical Hodgkin lymphoma. The CDR3 runs 15 residues. Germline loops: CDR1 SGHAT, CDR2 FQNNGV. Trimming cost V 3 bases and J 4 bases, with 12 bases left between them. The time point: cycle 4 day 1 (C4D1), after five to seven weeks of nivolumab. Relapse was seen in all patients after autologous stem cell transplantation, and brentuximab vedotin exposure was variable. Purification of CD4+ T cells from thawed PBMCs was achieved by magnetic negative selection. Using immunoSEQ multiplex PCR, the repertoire was profiled, and TCRdb retains in-frame clones only, with some absent. The profile shows about 30,000 clones, about 88% of them singletons.

Sequenced here: CD4+ T cells from blood, sampled before the fourth cycle of nivolumab. This chain connects TRBV11-2 to TRBJ2-2, with D possibly being TRBD2 (5 bases). The receptor comes from a human donor with classical Hodgkin lymphoma. CDR3 amino acids: CASSLISAPTGELFF. In DNA form, the CDR3 reads TGTGCCAGCAGCTTGATTAGCGCCCCCACCGGGGAGCTGTTTTTT. Full variable domain (missing parts from reference TRBV11-2 and TRBJ2-2): EAGVAQSPRYKIIEKRQSVAFWCNPISGHATLYWYQQILGQGPKLLIQFQNNGVVDDSQLPKDRFSAERLKGVDSTLKIQPAKLEDSAVYLCASSLISAPTGELFFGEGSRLTVL.